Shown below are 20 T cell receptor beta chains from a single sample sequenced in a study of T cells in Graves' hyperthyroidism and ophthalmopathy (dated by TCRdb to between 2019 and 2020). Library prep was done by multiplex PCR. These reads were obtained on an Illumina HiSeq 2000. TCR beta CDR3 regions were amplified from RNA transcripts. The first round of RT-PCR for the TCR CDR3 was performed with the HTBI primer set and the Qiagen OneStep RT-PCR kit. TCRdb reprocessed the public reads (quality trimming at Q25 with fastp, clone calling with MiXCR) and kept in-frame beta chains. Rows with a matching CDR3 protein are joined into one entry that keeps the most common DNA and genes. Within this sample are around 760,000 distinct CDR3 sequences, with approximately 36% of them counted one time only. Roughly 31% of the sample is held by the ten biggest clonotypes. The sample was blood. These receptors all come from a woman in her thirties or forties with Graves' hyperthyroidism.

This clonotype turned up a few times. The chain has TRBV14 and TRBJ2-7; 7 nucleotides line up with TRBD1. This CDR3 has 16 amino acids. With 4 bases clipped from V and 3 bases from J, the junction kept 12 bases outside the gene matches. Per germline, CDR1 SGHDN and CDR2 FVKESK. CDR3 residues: CASSRLQGVGIYEQYF. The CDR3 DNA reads TGTGCCAGCAGCCGGCTCCAGGGGGTCGGGATCTACGAGCAGTACTTC.

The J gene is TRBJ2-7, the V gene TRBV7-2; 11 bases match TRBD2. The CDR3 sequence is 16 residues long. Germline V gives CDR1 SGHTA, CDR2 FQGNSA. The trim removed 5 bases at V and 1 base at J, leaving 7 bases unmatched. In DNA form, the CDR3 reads TGTGCCAGCAGCCACGAACTAGCGGGAGTTTCCTACGAGCAGTACTTC. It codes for CASSHELAGVSYEQYF.

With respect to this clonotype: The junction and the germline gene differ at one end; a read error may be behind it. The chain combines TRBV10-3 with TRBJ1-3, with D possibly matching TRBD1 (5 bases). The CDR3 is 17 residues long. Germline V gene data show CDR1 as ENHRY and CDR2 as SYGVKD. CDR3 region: CASSSPASGPGGNTIYF. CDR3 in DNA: TGTGCCAGCAGTTCTCCTGCCTCGGGGCCGGGAGGAAACACCATATATTTT.

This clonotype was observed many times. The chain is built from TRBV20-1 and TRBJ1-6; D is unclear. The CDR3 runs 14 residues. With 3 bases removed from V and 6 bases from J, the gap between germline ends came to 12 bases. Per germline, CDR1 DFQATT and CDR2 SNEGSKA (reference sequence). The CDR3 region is CSARRGFGNSPLHF. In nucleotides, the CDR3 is TGCAGTGCTAGGCGGGGATTTGGTAATTCACCCCTCCACTTT.

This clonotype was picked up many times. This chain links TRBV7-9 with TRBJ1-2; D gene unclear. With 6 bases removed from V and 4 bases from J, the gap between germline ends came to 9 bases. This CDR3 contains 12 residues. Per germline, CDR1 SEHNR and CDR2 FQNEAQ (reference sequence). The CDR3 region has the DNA TGTGCCAGCAGTACGGATCTCTATGGCTACACCTTC. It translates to CASSTDLYGYTF.

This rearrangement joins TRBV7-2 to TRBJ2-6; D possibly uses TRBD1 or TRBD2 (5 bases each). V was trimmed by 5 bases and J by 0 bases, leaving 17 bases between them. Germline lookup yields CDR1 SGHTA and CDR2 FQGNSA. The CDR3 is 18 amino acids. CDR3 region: CASSTYRDANSGANVLTF. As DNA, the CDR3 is TGTGCCAGCAGCACCTACCGGGACGCCAACTCTGGGGCCAACGTCCTGACTTTC.

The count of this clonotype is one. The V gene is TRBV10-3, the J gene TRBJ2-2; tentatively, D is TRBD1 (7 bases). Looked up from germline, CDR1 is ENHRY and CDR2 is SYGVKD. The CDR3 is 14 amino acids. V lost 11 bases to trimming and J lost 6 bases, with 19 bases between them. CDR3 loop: CAAQGVGEAGELFF. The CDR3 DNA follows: TGTGCCGCCCAGGGGGTAGGGGAGGCCGGGGAGCTGTTTTTT.

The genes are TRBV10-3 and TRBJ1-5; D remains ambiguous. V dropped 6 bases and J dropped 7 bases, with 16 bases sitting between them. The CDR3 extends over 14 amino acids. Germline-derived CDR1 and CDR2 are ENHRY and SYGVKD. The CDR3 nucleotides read TGTGCCATCAGAGAGGATGGAGGCGCCCAGCCCCAGCATTTT. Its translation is CAIREDGGAQPQHF.

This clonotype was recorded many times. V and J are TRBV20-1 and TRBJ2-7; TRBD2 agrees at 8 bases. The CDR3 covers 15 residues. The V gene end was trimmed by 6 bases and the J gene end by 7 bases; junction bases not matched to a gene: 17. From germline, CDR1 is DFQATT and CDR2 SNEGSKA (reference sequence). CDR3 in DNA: TGCAGTGCCACCGATGGCGGGGGGCCAACTATTGAGCAGTACTTC. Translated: CSATDGGGPTIEQYF.

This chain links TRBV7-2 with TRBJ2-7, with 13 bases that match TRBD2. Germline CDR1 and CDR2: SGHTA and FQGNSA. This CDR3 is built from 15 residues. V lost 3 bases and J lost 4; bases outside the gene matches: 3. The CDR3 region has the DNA TGTGCCAGCAGCTTTACGACTAGCGGGAGGTACGAGCAGTACTTC. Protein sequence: CASSFTTSGRYEQYF. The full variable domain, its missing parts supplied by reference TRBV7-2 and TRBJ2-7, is GAGVSQSPSNKVTEKGKDVELRCDPISGHTALYWYRQSLGQGLEFLIYFQGNSAPDKSGLPSDRFSAERTGGSVSTLTIQRTQQEDSAVYLCASSFTTSGRYEQYFGPGTRLTVT.

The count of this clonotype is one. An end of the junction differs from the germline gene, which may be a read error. CDR3: CASSFLPQDNSLLHF. In nucleotides, the CDR3 is TGTGCCAGCAGCTTTCTCCCACAAGATAATTCACTCCTCCACTTT. The rearrangement uses TRBV7-2 and TRBJ1-6, with D unresolved. Germline values: CDR1 SGHTA, CDR2 FQGNSA. The CDR3 length is 15 residues.

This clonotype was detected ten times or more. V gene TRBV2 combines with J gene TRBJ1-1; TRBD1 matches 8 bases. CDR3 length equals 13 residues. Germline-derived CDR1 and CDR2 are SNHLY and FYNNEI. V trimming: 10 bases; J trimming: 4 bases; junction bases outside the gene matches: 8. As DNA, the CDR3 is TGTGCCAACAGCGACAGGGGATCCACTGAAGCTTTCTTT. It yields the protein CANSDRGSTEAFF.

DNA of the CDR3: TGTGCCAGCAAGCACTTGGACTGGGGGAACACTGAAGCTTTCTTT. Protein: CASKHLDWGNTEAFF. The chain recombines TRBV6-2 or TRBV6-3 with TRBJ1-1, with D unclear. The germline V gene has CDR1 MNHEY and CDR2 SVGEGT. Deletions cut 7 bases from V and 1 base from J, with 16 bases between. This CDR3 spans 15 amino acids.

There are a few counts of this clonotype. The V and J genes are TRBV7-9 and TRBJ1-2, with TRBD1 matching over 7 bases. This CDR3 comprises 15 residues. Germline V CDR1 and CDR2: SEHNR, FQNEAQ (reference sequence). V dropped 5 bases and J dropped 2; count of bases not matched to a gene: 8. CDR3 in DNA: TGTGCCAGCAGCCCTACCCAGGGGGGGAACTATGGCTACACCTTC. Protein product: CASSPTQGGNYGYTF.

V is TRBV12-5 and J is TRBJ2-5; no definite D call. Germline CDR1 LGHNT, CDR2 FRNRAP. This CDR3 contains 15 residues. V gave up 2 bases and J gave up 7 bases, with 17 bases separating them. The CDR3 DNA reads TGTGCTAGTGGTTTGTTCTCCCCGGTTGGGCGGACCCAGTACTTC. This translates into CASGLFSPVGRTQYF.

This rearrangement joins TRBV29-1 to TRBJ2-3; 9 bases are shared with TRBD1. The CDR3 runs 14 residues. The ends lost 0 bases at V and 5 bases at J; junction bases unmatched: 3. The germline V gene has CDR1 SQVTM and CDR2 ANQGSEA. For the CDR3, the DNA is TGCAGCGTTGAAGAGACAGGGGGTGGAGATACGCAGTATTTT. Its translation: CSVEETGGGDTQYF.

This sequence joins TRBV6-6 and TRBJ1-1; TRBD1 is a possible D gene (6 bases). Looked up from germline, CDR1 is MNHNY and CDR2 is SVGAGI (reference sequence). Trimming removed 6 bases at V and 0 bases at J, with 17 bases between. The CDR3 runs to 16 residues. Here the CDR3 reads CASRHGSGGMNTEAFF. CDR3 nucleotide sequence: TGTGCCAGCAGGCACGGGTCGGGGGGCATGAACACTGAAGCTTTCTTT.

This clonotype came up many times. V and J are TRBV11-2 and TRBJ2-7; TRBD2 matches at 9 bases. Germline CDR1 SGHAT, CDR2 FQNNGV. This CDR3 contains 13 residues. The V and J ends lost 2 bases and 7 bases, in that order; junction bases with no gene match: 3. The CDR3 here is CASSLSLAGEQYF. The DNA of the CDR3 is TGTGCCAGCAGCTTAAGCCTAGCGGGGGAGCAGTACTTC.

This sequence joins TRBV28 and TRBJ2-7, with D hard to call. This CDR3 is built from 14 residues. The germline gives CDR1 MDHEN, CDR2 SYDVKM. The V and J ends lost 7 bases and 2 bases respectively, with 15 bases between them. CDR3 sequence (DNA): TGTGCCAGCACCTACCTGTCCGGCGCCTACGAGCAGTACTTC. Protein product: CASTYLSGAYEQYF.

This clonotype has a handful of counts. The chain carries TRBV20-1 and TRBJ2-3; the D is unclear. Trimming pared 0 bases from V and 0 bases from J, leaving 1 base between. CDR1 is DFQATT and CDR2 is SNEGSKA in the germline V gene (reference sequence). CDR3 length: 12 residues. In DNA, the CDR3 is TGCAGTGCTAGAGAGAGCACAGATACGCAGTATTTT. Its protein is CSARESTDTQYF.